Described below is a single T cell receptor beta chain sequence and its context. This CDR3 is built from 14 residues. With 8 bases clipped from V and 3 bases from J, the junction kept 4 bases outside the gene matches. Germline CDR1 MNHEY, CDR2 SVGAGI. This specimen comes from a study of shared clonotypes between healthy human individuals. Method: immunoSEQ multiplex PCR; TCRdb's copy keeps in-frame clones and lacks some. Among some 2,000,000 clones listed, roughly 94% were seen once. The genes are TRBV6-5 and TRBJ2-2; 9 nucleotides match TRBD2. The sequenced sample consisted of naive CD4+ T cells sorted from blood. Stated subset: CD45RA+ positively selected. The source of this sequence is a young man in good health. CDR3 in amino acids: CASCLAGHTGELFF. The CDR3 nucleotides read TGTGCCAGCTGTCTAGCGGGGCACACCGGGGAGCTGTTTTTT.